These T cell receptor beta chains were read from a single sample in a study of blood T cell repertoires in COVID-19. Measured with immunoSEQ multiplex PCR; TCRdb has only the in-frame clones, and not every one. The sample contains fewer than 85,000 clones, more than 70% of which appear only once. The sequenced material came from peripheral blood. Source of these receptors: a man between 65 and 85 years old with COVID-19, enrolled during active disease. Each CDR3 is given with its conserved first and last residue. D genes are given only for firm matches. Clone size is not always given. Where it is, it says once, few, many or a class for expanded clones.

clone_size j_call d_call v_call cdr3_nt cdr3_aa
- TRBJ1-1 TRBD1 TRBV7-2 TGTGCCAGCAGCTTAGACAGGGGGGGAGGGAACACTGAAGCTTTCTTT CASSLDRGGGNTEAFF
- TRBJ2-7 - TRBV12-3/TRBV12-4 TGTGCCAGCAGTTTCCATGGGGGGTACGAGCAGTACTTC CASSFHGGYEQYF
- TRBJ2-2 - TRBV7-2 TGTGCCAGCAGCATCCGGACTACCCCGTGGGCCGGGGAGCTGTTTTTT CASSIRTTPWAGELFF
- TRBJ2-2 TRBD1 TRBV11-3 TGTGCCAGCAGCCCTGGACAGGGTAGTGTTATTGGCGGGGAGCTGTTTTTT CASSPGQGSVIGGELFF
- TRBJ2-5 TRBD1 TRBV15 TGTGCCACCAGCAGAGATCAGGGACAGACACAAGAGACCCAGTACTTC CATSRDQGQTQETQYF
- TRBJ2-5 TRBD2 TRBV9 TGTGCCAGCAGCGTAGTGGGGGAGGGCCTGGAGACCCAGTACTTC CASSVVGEGLETQYF
- TRBJ1-5 - TRBV3-1/TRBV3-2 TGTGCCAGCAGCCAAGGGGGAGACAATCAGCCCCAGCATTTT CASSQGGDNQPQHF
- TRBJ1-1 TRBD1 TRBV23-1 TGCGCCACAGGGGGCTTGGGAACTGAAGCTTTCTTT CATGGLGTEAFF
- TRBJ2-3 TRBD1 TRBV6-5 TGTGCCAGCAGGTCCGACAGGGGAACGACAGATACGCAGTATTTT CASRSDRGTTDTQYF
once TRBJ2-5 TRBD2 TRBV5-1 TGCGCCAGCAGCTTGGGGACTAGCGGGGGCCAAGAGACCCAGTACTTC CASSLGTSGGQETQYF
- TRBJ1-6 TRBD1 TRBV6-5 TGTGCCAGCAGAGACAGACAGGGGGCGGATTCACCCCTCCACTTT CASRDRQGADSPLHF
- TRBJ2-5 TRBD1 TRBV5-6 TGTGCCAGCAGCTCCACTCCTGGGACAGGGCGGGAGACCCAGTACTTC CASSSTPGTGRETQYF
few TRBJ2-7 TRBD1 TRBV29-1 TGCAGCGATGGACCACGGGACAGGGCTCTCCACGAGCAGTACTTC CSDGPRDRALHEQYF
- TRBJ2-3 TRBD1 TRBV5-6 TGTGCCAGCAGCTTGGACAGGGGAACAGATACGCAGTATTTT CASSLDRGTDTQYF
- TRBJ1-2 - TRBV7-8 TGTGCCAGCAGCTTAGCTTGGGAGGGGGGCTATGGCTACACCTTC CASSLAWEGGYGYTF
- TRBJ1-6 - TRBV4-2 TGTGCCAGCAGCCAAGGGGGCTTGGAAAATTCACCCCTCCACTTT CASSQGGLENSPLHF
few TRBJ2-1 TRBD2 TRBV10-3 TGTGCCATCAGGAAAACTAGCGGGGGGGACAATGAGCAGTTCTTC CAIRKTSGGDNEQFF
- TRBJ1-5 - TRBV4-1 TGCGCCAGCAGCCAAGAATTGGACTATAGCAATCAGCCCCAGCATTTT CASSQELDYSNQPQHF
- TRBJ1-2 TRBD1 TRBV5-8 TGTGCCAGCAGCTTGGCCGGACAGGGGGGTCTTGGCTACACCTTC CASSLAGQGGLGYTF
- TRBJ1-4 - TRBV27 TGTGCCAGCAGCCGGGCGGGAGGGCCCGCAACTAATGAAAAACTGTTTTTT CASSRAGGPATNEKLFF
- TRBJ2-1 TRBD2 TRBV29-1 TGCAGCGTTGAAACTAGCGGGAGATACAATGAGCAGTTCTTC CSVETSGRYNEQFF
- TRBJ1-1 TRBD1 TRBV19 TGTGCCAGTAGTTTCAGGGGGCTGAACACTGAAGCTTTCTTT CASSFRGLNTEAFF
- TRBJ2-5 - TRBV10-3 TGTGCCATCAGTGAGTCGCCAGGGGCGGAGGAGACCCAGTACTTC CAISESPGAEETQYF
- TRBJ2-5 TRBD2 TRBV24-1 TGTGCCACCAGTGATTGGGGGGGGCAAGAGACCCAGTACTTC CATSDWGGQETQYF
- TRBJ1-1 TRBD1 TRBV19 TGTGCCAGTAGTATTCAGGGACAGGGGGCCCCGTCGGCTGAAGCTTTCTTT CASSIQGQGAPSAEAFF
- TRBJ1-1 - TRBV7-9 TGTGCCAGCAGCTTAGATCGGGGAATGAGCACTGAAGCTTTCTTT CASSLDRGMSTEAFF
- TRBJ1-4 - TRBV5-1 TGCGCCAGCAGTTCACAGGGCGCTAATGAAAAACTGTTTTTT CASSSQGANEKLFF
many TRBJ2-7 TRBD2 TRBV9 TGTGCCAGCAGCGTGGGACTAGCGGCCGAGCAGTACTTC CASSVGLAAEQYF
- TRBJ2-7 TRBD2 TRBV27 TGTGCCAGCAGTCAACTCCTAGGGACTAGCGGCGCCGGATACGAGCAGTACTTC CASSQLLGTSGAGYEQYF
- TRBJ1-4 - TRBV7-9 TGTGCCAGCACCCCCCGAGGGTCAGGACGTAATGAAAAACTGTTTTTT CASTPRGSGRNEKLFF
- TRBJ1-4 - TRBV4-3 TGCGCCAGCAGCCAAGTTCGGGAGGAAAAACTGTTTTTT CASSQVREEKLFF
few TRBJ2-5 TRBD2 TRBV30 TGTGCCTGGAGTACCCGGGCCCGTAGCGGGAGGTCGTGGAGGGCCCAGTACTTC CAWSTRARSGRSWRAQYF
- TRBJ1-2 - TRBV7-9 TGTGCCAGCAGCTTAGTTTGGGCAGGGGCTAACTATGGCTACACCTTC CASSLVWAGANYGYTF
few TRBJ1-5 - TRBV19 TGTGCCAGTAGTATGGCAGTCAATCAGCCCCAGCATTTT CASSMAVNQPQHF
- TRBJ1-3 TRBD1 TRBV28 TGTGCCAGCAGTTTGTATGAGGGACAGAGCTCTGGAAACACCATATATTTT CASSLYEGQSSGNTIYF
- TRBJ2-1 TRBD2 TRBV10-3 TGTGCCATCAATGAGGGACTAGCGGGAGGTAATGAGCAGTTCTTC CAINEGLAGGNEQFF
- TRBJ2-7 TRBD1 TRBV5-4 TGTGCCAGCAGCTTGCAACCGGGACAGGGGCATTACGAGCAGTACTTC CASSLQPGQGHYEQYF
- TRBJ2-7 TRBD1 TRBV7-3 TGTGCCAGCAGCCCAAATCCGGGACAGGGATACGAGCAGTACTTC CASSPNPGQGYEQYF
- TRBJ2-4 - TRBV5-5 TGTGCCAGCAGCTTGGCTGGGGGCGCCGGCATTCAGTACTTC CASSLAGGAGIQYF
- TRBJ2-4 TRBD2 TRBV4-3 TGCGCCAGCAGCCAAGATTTACTAGCGGGAGTTAGGGGGGACATTCAGTACTTC CASSQDLLAGVRGDIQYF
- TRBJ2-2 - TRBV28 TGTGCCAGCAGAGCCGGACAGTCCGGGGAGCTGTTTTTT CASRAGQSGELFF
- TRBJ2-1 TRBD2 TRBV11-3 TGTGCCAGCAGCCCAGGGACTAGCGGGGGGAGTGAGCAGTTCTTC CASSPGTSGGSEQFF
- TRBJ1-2 - TRBV30 TGTGCCTGGAGTGTCAGGCACACCCTCTATGGCTACACCTTC CAWSVRHTLYGYTF
- TRBJ2-2 TRBD2 TRBV28 TGTGCCAGCACTATTAGCGGGACCTACACCGGGGAGCTGTTTTTT CASTISGTYTGELFF
- TRBJ1-5 - TRBV6-2/TRBV6-3 TGTGCCAGCAGTTACCCCAACACCCTGCCCCAGCATTTT CASSYPNTLPQHF
- TRBJ1-2 - TRBV5-1 TGCGCCAGCAGCTTGGCGGCAGGGATTAATGGCTACACCTTC CASSLAAGINGYTF
- TRBJ2-2 TRBD2 TRBV3-1/TRBV3-2 TGTGCCAGCAGCCAAGGACTAGCACTACGCACCGGGGAGCTGTTTTTT CASSQGLALRTGELFF
- TRBJ2-1 TRBD2 TRBV18 TGTGCCAGCTCACCTCAGGCACTAGCGGGAGGCAATGAGCAGTTCTTC CASSPQALAGGNEQFF
- TRBJ2-3 TRBD2 TRBV4-2 TGTGCCAGCAGCCACAGCCCCGGGACTAGCAGCACAGATACGCAGTATTTT CASSHSPGTSSTDTQYF
few TRBJ2-7 - TRBV28 TGTGCCAGCAGGCTACGGTGGAGGCGAGATGGCGAGCAGTACTTC CASRLRWRRDGEQYF
once TRBJ2-7 TRBD1 TRBV30 TGTGCCTGGAGTGGGGACAGTGCGCCCTCCTACGAGCAGTACTTC CAWSGDSAPSYEQYF
- TRBJ2-1 TRBD2 TRBV11-2 TGTGCCAGCAGCTTAGAAGTAGCTAGCGGGAGTCAGCAGTTCTTC CASSLEVASGSQQFF
- TRBJ2-5 - TRBV11-3 TGTGCCAGCAGCTTAGCGGCAGGATCGGAGACCCAGTACTTC CASSLAAGSETQYF
- TRBJ2-7 TRBD2 TRBV7-2 TGTGCCAGCAGCTTCCTAGCGGGCCTCTCCTACGAGCAGTACTTC CASSFLAGLSYEQYF
once TRBJ1-5 - TRBV30 TGTGCCCAACAGCCCCAGCATTTT CAQQPQHF
- TRBJ2-7 - TRBV30 TGTGCCTGGATCCGGACTACCACCTACGAGCAGTACTTC CAWIRTTTYEQYF
- TRBJ1-6 - TRBV1 TGCACCAGCAGCCTCCCGGGGACCTCACCCAGCGGGGGATCACCCCTCCACTTT CTSSLPGTSPSGGSPLHF
once TRBJ1-3 - TRBV15 TGTGCCACCGGAGAGACGGGAAACACCATATATTTT CATGETGNTIYF